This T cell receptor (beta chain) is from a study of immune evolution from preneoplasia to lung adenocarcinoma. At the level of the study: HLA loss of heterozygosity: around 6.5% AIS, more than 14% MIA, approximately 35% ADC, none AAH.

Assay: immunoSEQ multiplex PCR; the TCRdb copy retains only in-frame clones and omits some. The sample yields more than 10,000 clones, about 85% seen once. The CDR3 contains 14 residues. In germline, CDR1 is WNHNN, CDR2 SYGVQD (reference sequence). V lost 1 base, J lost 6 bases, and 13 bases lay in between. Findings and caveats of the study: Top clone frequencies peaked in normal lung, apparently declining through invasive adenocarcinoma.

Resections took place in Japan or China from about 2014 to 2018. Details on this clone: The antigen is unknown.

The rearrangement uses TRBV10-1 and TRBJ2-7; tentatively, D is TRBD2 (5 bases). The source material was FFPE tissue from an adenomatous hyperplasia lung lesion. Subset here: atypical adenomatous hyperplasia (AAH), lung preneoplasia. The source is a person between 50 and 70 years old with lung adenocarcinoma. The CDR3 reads CASSEYRDVGEQYF. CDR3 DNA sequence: TGCGCCAGCAGTGAGTATCGGGATGTAGGCGAGCAGTACTTC.